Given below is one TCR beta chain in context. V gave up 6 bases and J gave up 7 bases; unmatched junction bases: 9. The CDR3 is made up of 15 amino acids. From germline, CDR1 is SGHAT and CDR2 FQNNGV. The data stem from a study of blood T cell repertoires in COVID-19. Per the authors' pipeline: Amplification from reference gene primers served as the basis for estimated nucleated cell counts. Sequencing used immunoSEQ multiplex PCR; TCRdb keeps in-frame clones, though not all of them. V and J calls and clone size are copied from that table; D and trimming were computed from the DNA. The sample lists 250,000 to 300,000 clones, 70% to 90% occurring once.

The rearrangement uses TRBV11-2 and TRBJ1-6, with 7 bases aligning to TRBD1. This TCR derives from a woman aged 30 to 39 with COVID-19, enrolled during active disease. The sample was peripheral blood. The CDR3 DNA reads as TGTGCCAGCAGACCAACCGGGACAGACAATTCACCCCTCCACTTT. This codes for CASRPTGTDNSPLHF.